This T cell receptor (beta chain) came from a study of blood T cell repertoires in COVID-19. This CDR3 spans 17 amino acids. Repertoires were generated with immunoSEQ multiplex PCR, while TCRdb's copy carries only in-frame clones and drops some. The profile shows tens of thousands of clones, about 90% of them singletons. The gene calls are TRBV12-2 and TRBJ2-1; TRBD2, the table's D call, lacks a check against the DNA. TRBV12-2 is tagged as a pseudogene. The receptor's source is a man in his forties or fifties with COVID-19, enrolled during active disease. The specimen sequenced was peripheral blood. The CDR3 region has the DNA TGTGCAAGTCGCTTATGCCGGCGGGAGGGATCCTACAATGAGCAGTTCTTC. Protein: CASRLCRREGSYNEQFF.